The 14 T cell receptor beta chains below were found in one sample sequenced in a study of cytomegalovirus exposure and HLA in healthy donors. The PCR ran on 60 Vbeta and 13 Jbeta primers. Measured with immunoSEQ multiplex PCR; TCRdb has only the in-frame clones, and not every one. The table lists about 130,000 clones. Sequencing used PBMCs. These receptors came from a man in his late teens or twenties in good health and CMV-seronegative.

As to this clone: Additional DNA sequences in this sample encode the identical CDR3. The V and J genes are TRBV6-5 and TRBJ1-3; D is ambiguous. The germline V gene encodes CDR1 MNHEY and CDR2 SVGAGI. Trimming pared 0 bases from V and 4 bases from J, leaving 10 bases between. The CDR3 runs 15 residues. CDR3 sequence reads: CASSYSTGSGNTIYF. The CDR3 DNA sequence: TGTGCCAGCAGTTACTCGACGGGTTCCGGAAACACCATATATTTT.

The gene calls are TRBV28 and TRBJ2-5; TRBD1 agrees at 7 bases. The CDR3 consists of 15 residues. V trimming: 4 bases; J trimming: 5 bases; junction bases outside the gene matches: 10. The V gene's germline CDR1 is MDHEN and CDR2 SYDVKM. CDR3 nucleotides: TGTGCCAGCAGTTCGTACAGGGGAGTTTGGGAGACCCAGTACTTC. It encodes CASSSYRGVWETQYF.

The gene calls are TRBV5-1 and TRBJ1-1; D may be TRBD1 (5 bases). With 9 bases removed from V and 1 base from J, the gap between germline ends came to 13 bases. CDR1 is SGHRS, CDR2 YFSETQ, per germline. CDR3 length: 13 amino acids. CDR3 in amino acids: CATKTATNTEAFF. CDR3 nucleotides: TGCGCCACCAAGACAGCAACGAACACTGAAGCTTTCTTT.

This sequence joins TRBV6-1 and TRBJ1-5, with 8 bases fitting TRBD1. Germline assignment: CDR1 MNHNS and CDR2 SASEGT. This CDR3 comprises 15 residues. V was clipped by 2 bases and J by 5 bases; unmatched bases: 5. CDR3 in amino acids: CASSETGQAYQPQHF. DNA for the CDR3: TGTGCCAGCAGTGAAACGGGACAGGCTTATCAGCCCCAGCATTTT.

J is TRBJ1-4 and V is TRBV5-1, with D uncertain. The germline V gene encodes CDR1 SGHRS and CDR2 YFSETQ. V dropped 2 bases and J dropped 2 bases, with 10 bases sitting between them. The CDR3 runs to 15 residues. The CDR3 DNA follows: TGCGCCAGCAGCTTAAACGGTTTCACTAATGAAAAACTGTTTTTT. Residues: CASSLNGFTNEKLFF.

The rearrangement links TRBV29-1 to TRBJ2-3; 8 bases line up with TRBD2. The CDR3 is made up of 14 amino acids. With 5 bases clipped from V and 2 bases from J, the junction kept 6 bases outside the gene matches. CDR1 is SQVTM and CDR2 is ANQGSEA in the germline V gene. This chain's CDR3 is CSVQLAVNTDTQYF. CDR3 coding DNA: TGCAGCGTTCAACTAGCGGTAAACACAGATACGCAGTATTTT.

The chain combines TRBV6-5 with TRBJ1-2; 8 positions match TRBD1. J gave up 3 bases and V 4 bases, and 10 bases lay outside the gene matches. The CDR3 covers 16 residues. Germline CDR1 MNHEY, CDR2 SVGAGI. Written as DNA, the CDR3 is TGTGCCAGCAGTTTCTCCCGACGACAGGGGCACTATGGCTACACCTTC. It translates to CASSFSRRQGHYGYTF.

The genes are TRBV5-6 and TRBJ2-6; no firm D call. The CDR3 spans 15 residues. Trimming took 2 bases from V and 0 from J, leaving 6 bases between them. Germline CDR1 is SGHDT and CDR2 is YYEEEE. This chain's CDR3 is CASSFTVSGANVLTF. The CDR3 bases are TGTGCCAGCAGCTTCACAGTCTCTGGGGCCAACGTCCTGACTTTC.

CDR3 DNA: TGTGCCAGCAGTTACCAAACATCAGGGGACGAGCAGTACTTC. Translated: CASSYQTSGDEQYF. The rearrangement links TRBV6-5 to TRBJ2-7, with TRBD1 as a possible D gene (6 bases). CDR3 size: 14 residues. CDR1 MNHEY and CDR2 SVGAGI come from the germline V gene. The ends were cut back, 2 bases at V and 5 bases at J, with 13 bases in the middle.

The chain carries TRBV14 and TRBJ1-4; tentative D call: TRBD1 (6 bases). This CDR3 has 18 amino acids. Germline loops: CDR1 SGHDN, CDR2 FVKESK. V lost 1 base and J 8 bases, leaving 23 bases between the germline ends. This chain's CDR3 is CASSQGIQTGTNLEKLFF. CDR3 bases: TGTGCCAGCAGCCAAGGGATCCAGACCGGGACAAACCTCGAAAAACTGTTTTTT.

The V call is TRBV5-6, the J call TRBJ2-4; a possible D gene is TRBD1 (6 bases). Germline V gene sequence: CDR1 SGHDT, CDR2 YYEEEE. V lost 2 bases and J 0 bases, leaving 6 bases between the germline ends. There are 14 residues in the CDR3. The CDR3 sequence is CASSLQGAKNIQYF. Here the CDR3 DNA reads TGTGCCAGCAGCTTACAGGGAGCCAAAAACATTCAGTACTTC.

The chain couples TRBV5-1 to TRBJ1-1, with D possibly being TRBD1 (5 bases). CDR3 length: 15 residues. V was clipped by 3 bases and J by 1 base, with 13 bases between them. Per germline, CDR1 SGHRS and CDR2 YFSETQ. CDR3 coding DNA: TGCGCCAGCAGCTCGTCCGGGGGTACGAACACTGAAGCTTTCTTT. Its protein is CASSSSGGTNTEAFF.

The chain carries TRBV30 and TRBJ2-5; weak D call: TRBD1 (5 bases). CDR3 size: 14 residues. Trimming pared 1 base from V and 7 bases from J, leaving 16 bases between. CDR1 and CDR2 (germline): GTSNPN, SVGIG (reference sequence). The CDR3 bases are TGTGCCTGGAGTGGGACAAATTCTTACGGGACCCAGTACTTC. Translated: CAWSGTNSYGTQYF.

The chain has TRBV30 and TRBJ1-5; the D is unclear. The V gene's germline CDR1 is GTSNPN and CDR2 SVGIG (reference sequence). Trimming removed 0 bases from V and 6 bases from J, with 18 bases in between. The CDR3 spans 16 residues. CDR3 bases: TGTGCCTGGAGTGTGCGGGAAAGGGCGGGAGGTCAGCCCCAGCATTTT. Its protein product is CAWSVRERAGGQPQHF.